This TCR beta chain derives from a study of blood T cells in healthy people across ages. With 6 bases clipped from V and 4 bases from J, the junction kept 3 bases outside the gene matches. The germline V gene has CDR1 MNHNY and CDR2 SVGAGI (reference sequence). This CDR3 is 14 amino acids long. Primed by a sample-barcoded 5' primer and a J-beta primer mix, a second PCR proceeded for roughly 7 to 11 cycles. Each cDNA molecule was tagged by a template-switch adaptor that had 12 random nucleotides. TCRdb passed the 5' RACE reads through MiXCR, listing each CDR3 protein once. The profile shows about 1 million distinct CDR3 sequences, less than 50% of them singletons.

This rearrangement joins TRBV6-6 to TRBJ2-5; 12 bases line up with TRBD2. The TCR originated in a woman between 55 and 75 years old in good health. Material for sequencing was blood. The CDR3 DNA reads TGTGCCAGCAGAACTAGCGGGAGGTCAGAGACCCAGTACTTC. Protein: CASRTSGRSETQYF.